This TCR beta chain was profiled in a study of blood T cell repertoires in COVID-19. Study information: Sites in the United States, Italy and Spain provided acute and convalescent COVID-19 samples. The analysed material was cDNA or gDNA that came from T cells, B-cell-depleted T cells, or PBMCs.

Authors' processing steps: Using reference gene primer amplification, nucleated cell counts were estimated. Sequencing used immunoSEQ multiplex PCR; TCRdb keeps in-frame clones, though not all of them. V, J and clone size derive from that table, while D and trimming were established from the DNA sequence. Here the sample spans about 160,000 clones, 82% being singletons. CDR1 is SEHNR and CDR2 is FQNEAQ in the germline V gene (reference sequence). Losses at the gene ends were 5 bases for V and 2 bases for J; bases not matched to a gene: 7. The CDR3 extends over 15 amino acids. The V call is TRBV7-9, the J call TRBJ2-5; 8 bases line up with TRBD1. The sequence derives from a woman aged 40 to 50 with COVID-19, enrolled during active disease. Sequencing used peripheral blood. CDR3 sequence (DNA): TGTGCCAGCAGCAATCCACAGGGGGGACAAGAGACCCAGTACTTC. This encodes CASSNPQGGQETQYF.